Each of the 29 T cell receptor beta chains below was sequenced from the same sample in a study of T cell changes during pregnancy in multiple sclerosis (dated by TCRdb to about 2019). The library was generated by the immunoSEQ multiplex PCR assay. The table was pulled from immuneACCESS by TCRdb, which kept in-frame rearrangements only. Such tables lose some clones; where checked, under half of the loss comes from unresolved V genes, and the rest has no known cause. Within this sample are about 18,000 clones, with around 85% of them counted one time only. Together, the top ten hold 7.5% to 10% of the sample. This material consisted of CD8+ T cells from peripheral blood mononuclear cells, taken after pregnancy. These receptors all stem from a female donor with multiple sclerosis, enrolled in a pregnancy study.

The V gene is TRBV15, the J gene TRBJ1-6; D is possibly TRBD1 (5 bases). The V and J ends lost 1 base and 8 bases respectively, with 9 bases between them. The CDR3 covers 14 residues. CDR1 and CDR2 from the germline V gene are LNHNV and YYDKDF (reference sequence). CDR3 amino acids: CATSRAKGDSPLHF. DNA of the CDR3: TGTGCCACCAGCAGAGCGAAAGGGGATTCACCCCTCCACTTT.

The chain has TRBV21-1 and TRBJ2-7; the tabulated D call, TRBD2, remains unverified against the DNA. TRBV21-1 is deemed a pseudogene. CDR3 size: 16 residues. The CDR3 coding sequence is TGTGCCAGCAGCTGGCATTTAGCTACACGTTTAGACGAGCAGTACTTC. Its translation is CASSWHLATRLDEQYF.

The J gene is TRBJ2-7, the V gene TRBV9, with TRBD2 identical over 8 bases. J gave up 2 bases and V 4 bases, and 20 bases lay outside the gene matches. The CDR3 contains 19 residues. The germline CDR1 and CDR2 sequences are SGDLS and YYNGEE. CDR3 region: CASSPLWREPRGATYEQYF. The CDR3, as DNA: TGTGCCAGCAGCCCCCTCTGGCGGGAGCCGCGGGGGGCTACCTACGAGCAGTACTTC.

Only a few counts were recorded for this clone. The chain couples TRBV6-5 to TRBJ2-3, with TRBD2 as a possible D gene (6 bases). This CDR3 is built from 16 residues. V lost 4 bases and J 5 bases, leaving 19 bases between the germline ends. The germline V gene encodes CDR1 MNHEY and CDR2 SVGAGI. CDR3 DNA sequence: TGTGCCAGCAGTTCATCGGTAGCGGAGGGTGTAGATACGCAGTATTTT. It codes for CASSSSVAEGVDTQYF.

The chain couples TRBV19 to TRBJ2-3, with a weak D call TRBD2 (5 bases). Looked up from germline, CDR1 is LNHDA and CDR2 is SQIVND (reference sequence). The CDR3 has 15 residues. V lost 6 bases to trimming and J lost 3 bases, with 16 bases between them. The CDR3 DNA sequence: TGTGCCAGTAGCCTGGCCGATCGGGGAACAGATACGCAGTATTTT. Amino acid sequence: CASSLADRGTDTQYF.

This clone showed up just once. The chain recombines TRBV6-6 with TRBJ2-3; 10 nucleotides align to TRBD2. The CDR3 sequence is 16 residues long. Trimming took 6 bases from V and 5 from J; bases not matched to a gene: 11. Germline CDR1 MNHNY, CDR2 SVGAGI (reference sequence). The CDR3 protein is CASSSAGGLIGDTQYF. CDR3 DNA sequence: TGTGCCAGCAGCTCAGCGGGGGGGCTCATTGGAGATACGCAGTATTTT.

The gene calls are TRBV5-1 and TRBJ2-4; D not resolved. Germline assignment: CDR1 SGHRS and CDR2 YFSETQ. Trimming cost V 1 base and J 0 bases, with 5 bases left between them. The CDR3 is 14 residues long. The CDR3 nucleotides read TGCGCCAGCAGCTTGACAGTAGCCAAAAACATTCAGTACTTC. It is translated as CASSLTVAKNIQYF.

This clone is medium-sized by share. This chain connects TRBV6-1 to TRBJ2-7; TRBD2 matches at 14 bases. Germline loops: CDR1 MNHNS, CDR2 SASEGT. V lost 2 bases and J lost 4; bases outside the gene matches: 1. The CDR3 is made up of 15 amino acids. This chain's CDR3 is CASSERTSGGYEQYF. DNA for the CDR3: TGTGCCAGCAGTGAAAGGACTAGCGGGGGGTACGAGCAGTACTTC.

The CDR3, as DNA: TGTGCCAGCAGTAAGCAGCGGAGTCAAGATACGCAGTATTTT. It specifies CASSKQRSQDTQYF. The chain has TRBV7-9 and TRBJ2-3, with D possibly matching TRBD2 (5 bases). Germline V gives CDR1 SEHNR, CDR2 FQNEAQ (reference sequence). The CDR3 totals 14 residues. Trimming removed 6 bases at V and 5 bases at J, with 15 bases between.

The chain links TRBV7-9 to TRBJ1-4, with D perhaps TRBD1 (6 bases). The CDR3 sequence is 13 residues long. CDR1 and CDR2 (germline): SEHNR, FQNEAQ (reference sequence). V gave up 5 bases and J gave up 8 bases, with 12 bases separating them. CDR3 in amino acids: CASSLPRGEKLFF. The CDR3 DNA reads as TGTGCCAGCAGCCTACCGAGGGGGGAAAAACTGTTTTTT.

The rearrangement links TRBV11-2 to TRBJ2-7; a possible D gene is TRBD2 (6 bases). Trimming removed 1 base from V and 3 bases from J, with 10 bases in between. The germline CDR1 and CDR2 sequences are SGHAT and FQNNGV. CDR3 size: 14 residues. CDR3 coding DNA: TGTGCCAGCAGCTTAGGTGCGGGGAGCTACGAGCAGTACTTC. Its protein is CASSLGAGSYEQYF.

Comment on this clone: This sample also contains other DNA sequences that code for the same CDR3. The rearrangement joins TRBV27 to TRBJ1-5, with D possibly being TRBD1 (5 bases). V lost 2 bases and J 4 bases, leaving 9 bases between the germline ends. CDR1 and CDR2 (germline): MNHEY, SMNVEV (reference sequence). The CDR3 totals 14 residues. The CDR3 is CASSLGAENQPQHF. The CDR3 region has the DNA TGTGCCAGCAGTTTAGGGGCAGAAAATCAGCCCCAGCATTTT.

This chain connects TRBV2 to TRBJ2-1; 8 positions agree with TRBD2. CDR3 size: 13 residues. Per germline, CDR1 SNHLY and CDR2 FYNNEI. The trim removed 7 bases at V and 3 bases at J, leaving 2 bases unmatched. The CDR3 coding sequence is TGTGCCAGCAACGGGGGGGACTACAATGAGCAGTTCTTC. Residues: CASNGGDYNEQFF.

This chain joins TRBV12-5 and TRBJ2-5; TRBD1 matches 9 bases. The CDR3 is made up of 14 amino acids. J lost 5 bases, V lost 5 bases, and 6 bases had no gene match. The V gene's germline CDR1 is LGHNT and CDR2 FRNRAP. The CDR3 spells CASGPTGGWETQYF. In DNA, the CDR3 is TGTGCTAGTGGTCCCACAGGGGGCTGGGAGACCCAGTACTTC.

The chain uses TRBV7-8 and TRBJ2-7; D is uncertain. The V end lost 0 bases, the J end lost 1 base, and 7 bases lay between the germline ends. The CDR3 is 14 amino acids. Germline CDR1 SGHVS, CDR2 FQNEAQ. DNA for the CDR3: TGTGCCAGCAGCTTAGCGTTATCTTCCTACGAGCAGTACTTC. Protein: CASSLALSSYEQYF. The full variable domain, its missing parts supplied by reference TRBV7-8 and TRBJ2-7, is GAGVSQSPRYKVAKRGQDVALRCDPISGHVSLFWYQQALGQGPEFLTYFQNEAQLDKSGLPSDRFFAERPEGSVSTLKIQRTQQEDSAVYLCASSLALSSYEQYFGPGTRLTVT.

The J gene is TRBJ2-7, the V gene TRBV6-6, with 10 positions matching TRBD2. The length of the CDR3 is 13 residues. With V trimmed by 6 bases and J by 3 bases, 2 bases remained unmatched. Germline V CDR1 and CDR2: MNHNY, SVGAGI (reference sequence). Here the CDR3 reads CASSLAGGYEQYF. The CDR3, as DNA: TGTGCCAGCAGCTTAGCGGGAGGCTACGAGCAGTACTTC.

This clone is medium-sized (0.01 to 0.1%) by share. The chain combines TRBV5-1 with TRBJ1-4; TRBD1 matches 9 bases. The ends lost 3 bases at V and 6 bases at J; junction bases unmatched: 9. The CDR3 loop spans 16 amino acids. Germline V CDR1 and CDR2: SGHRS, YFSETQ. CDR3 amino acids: CASSWEQGAEDEKLFF. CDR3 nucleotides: TGCGCCAGCAGCTGGGAACAGGGGGCGGAGGATGAAAAACTGTTTTTT.

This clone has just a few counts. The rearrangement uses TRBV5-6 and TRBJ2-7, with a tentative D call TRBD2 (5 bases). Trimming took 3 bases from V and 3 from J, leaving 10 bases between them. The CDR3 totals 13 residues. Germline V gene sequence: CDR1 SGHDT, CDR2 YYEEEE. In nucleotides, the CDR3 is TGTGCCAGCAGCTGGGATCGGGACTACGAGCAGTACTTC. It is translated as CASSWDRDYEQYF.

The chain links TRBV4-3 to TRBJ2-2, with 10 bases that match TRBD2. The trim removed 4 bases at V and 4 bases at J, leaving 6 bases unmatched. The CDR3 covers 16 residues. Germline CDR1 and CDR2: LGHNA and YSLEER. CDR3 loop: CASSRGLAYSTGELFF. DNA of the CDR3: TGCGCCAGCAGCCGGGGACTAGCGTATAGCACCGGGGAGCTGTTTTTT.

The CDR3 loop is CASSFSGGVWEQFF. The CDR3 nucleotides are TGTGCCAGCAGCTTTAGCGGGGGGGTGTGGGAGCAGTTCTTC. V is TRBV13 and J is TRBJ2-1; 11 positions match TRBD2. V lost 3 bases to trimming and J lost 10 bases; unmatched junction nucleotides: 5. The CDR3 contains 14 residues. In germline, CDR1 is PRHDT, CDR2 FYEKMQ (reference sequence).

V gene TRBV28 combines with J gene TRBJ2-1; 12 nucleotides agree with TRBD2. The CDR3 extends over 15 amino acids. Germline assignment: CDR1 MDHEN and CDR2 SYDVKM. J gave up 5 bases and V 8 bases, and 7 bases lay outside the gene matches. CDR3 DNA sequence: TGTGCCAGCCACTCGACTAGCGGGGGAGACAATGAGCAGTTCTTC. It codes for CASHSTSGGDNEQFF.

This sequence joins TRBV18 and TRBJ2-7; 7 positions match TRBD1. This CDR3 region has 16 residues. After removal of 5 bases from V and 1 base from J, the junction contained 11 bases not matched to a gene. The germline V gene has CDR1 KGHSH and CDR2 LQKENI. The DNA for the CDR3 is TGTGCCAGCTCAACACTAACCGGGACAGCATCCTACGAGCAGTACTTC. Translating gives CASSTLTGTASYEQYF.

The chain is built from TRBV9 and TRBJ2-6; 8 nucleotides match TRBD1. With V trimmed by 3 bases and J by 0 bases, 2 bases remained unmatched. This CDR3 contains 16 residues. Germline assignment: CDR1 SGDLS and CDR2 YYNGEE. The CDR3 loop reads CASSAGQGSGANVLTF. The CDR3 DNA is TGTGCCAGCAGCGCCGGACAGGGCTCTGGGGCCAACGTCCTGACTTTC.

CDR3 residues: CASTHSGEGEWTQYF. For the CDR3, the DNA is TGTGCCAGCACCCATAGCGGGGAAGGGGAGTGGACCCAGTACTTC. The genes are TRBV11-2 and TRBJ2-5; 8 bases align to TRBD2. With V trimmed by 7 bases and J by 7 bases, 14 bases remained unmatched. Germline CDR1 reads SGHAT; CDR2 reads FQNNGV. This CDR3 contains 15 residues.

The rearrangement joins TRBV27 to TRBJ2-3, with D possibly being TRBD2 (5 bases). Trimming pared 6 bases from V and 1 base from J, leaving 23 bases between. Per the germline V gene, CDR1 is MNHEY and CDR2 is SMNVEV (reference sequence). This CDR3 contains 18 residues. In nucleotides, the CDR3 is TGTGCCAGCAGCCCGGAAGCGGCAACCTCCTTAGGCACAGATACGCAGTATTTT. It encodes CASSPEAATSLGTDTQYF.

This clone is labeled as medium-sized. This CDR3 is CASSEAGTGGGYTF. The CDR3 DNA sequence: TGTGCCAGCAGTGAAGCAGGGACAGGGGGTGGCTACACCTTC. J is TRBJ1-2 and V is TRBV6-1; 11 bases are shared with TRBD1. Germline CDR1 is MNHNS and CDR2 is SASEGT. J gave up 7 bases and V 0 bases, and 1 base lay outside the gene matches. CDR3 length equals 14 residues.

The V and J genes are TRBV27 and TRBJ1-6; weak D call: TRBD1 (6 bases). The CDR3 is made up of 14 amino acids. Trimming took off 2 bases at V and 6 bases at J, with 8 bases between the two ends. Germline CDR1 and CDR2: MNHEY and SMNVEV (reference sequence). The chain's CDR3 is CASSLQGINSPLHF. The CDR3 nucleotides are TGTGCCAGCAGTTTACAGGGGATTAATTCACCCCTCCACTTT.

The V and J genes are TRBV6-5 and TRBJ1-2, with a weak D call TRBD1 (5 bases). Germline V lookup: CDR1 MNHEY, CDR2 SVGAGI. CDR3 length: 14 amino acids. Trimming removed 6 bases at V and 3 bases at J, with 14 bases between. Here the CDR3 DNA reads TGTGCCAGCAGCCCCGGGGGGGAGGACTATGGCTACACCTTC. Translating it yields CASSPGGEDYGYTF.

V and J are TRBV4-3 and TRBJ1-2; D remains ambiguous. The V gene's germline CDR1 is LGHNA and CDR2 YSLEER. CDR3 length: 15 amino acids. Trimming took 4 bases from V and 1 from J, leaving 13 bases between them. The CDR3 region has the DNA TGCGCCAGCAGCCCCACGACGGGAATTAACTATGGCTACACCTTC. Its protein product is CASSPTTGINYGYTF.